This T cell receptor (beta chain) originates from a study of blood T cell repertoires in COVID-19. Study background: From the United States, Italy and Spain came samples of acute and convalescent COVID-19. PBMCs, B-cell-depleted T cells, or T cells provided the cDNA or gDNA that made up the material.

Method: immunoSEQ multiplex PCR; TCRdb's copy keeps in-frame clones and lacks some. The sample has 110,000 to 150,000 clones, 86% seen once. Per the germline V gene, CDR1 is MNHEY and CDR2 is SVGAGI. J was trimmed by 4 bases and V by 7 bases; bases with no gene match: 7. The CDR3 loop spans 15 amino acids. Clinical history as reported by participants underpinned cohort assignment. Recovered Cohort 3 donors showed two negative PCRs, clearance, or symptom resolution. This receptor was identified in a man between 45 and 60 years old who had recovered from COVID-19. The chain is built from TRBV6-5 and TRBJ2-2, with 9 bases aligning to TRBD2. Sequencing was carried out using PBMCs or T cells enriched from blood (not recorded which). CDR3 in DNA: TGTGCCAGCAACCGCGGGGGGGCGGGCACCGGGGAGCTGTTTTTT. It codes for CASNRGGAGTGELFF.